This entry concerns a single T cell receptor beta chain. Its antigen is not known. Profiling relied on immunoSEQ multiplex PCR, and the TCRdb table lists in-frame clones only, not all of them. The sample has about 350,000 clones, roughly 85% seen once; the top ten hold roughly 3.1%. The sample originates from a study of Ad26.COV2.S vaccination and SARS-CoV-2 variants. Whole-study findings and limits: People who got the vaccine or the placebo had similar non-spike TCR breadth.

Deletions cut 0 bases from V and 7 bases from J, with 15 bases between. The CDR3 runs to 15 residues. The germline V gene encodes CDR1 LNHNV and CDR2 YYDKDF (reference sequence). Treatment specified: around 19 received Ad26.COV2.S at low or high dose, single or two shots; several received placebo; per-sample allocation not given. The samples were gathered on day 63 after the first injection of vaccine or placebo. This TCR came from a person between 18 and 65 years old who received the Ad26.COV2.S COVID-19 vaccine or a placebo. The specimen was peripheral blood, collected in a trial of Ad26.COV2.S vaccine versus placebo. The rearrangement joins TRBV15 to TRBJ1-1; no clear D. Written as DNA, the CDR3 is TGTGCCACCAGCAGAGACCTTGACGTGGGCGGTGAAGCTTTCTTT. It codes for CATSRDLDVGGEAFF.